This TCR beta chain was sequenced in a study of STAT5B mutations in CD4+ large granular lymphocyte leukemia. The CDR3 extends over 12 amino acids. V lost 11 bases and J 8 bases, leaving 18 bases between the germline ends. The germline V gene has CDR1 SEHNR and CDR2 FQNEAQ (reference sequence). TCRdb's table, derived via immunoSEQ multiplex PCR, lists solely in-frame clones and lacks some. This table has tens of thousands of clones, approximately 89% appearing once. The sequenced sample was CD4+ T cells from blood buffy coats. This receptor was identified in a human donor in good health. J is TRBJ1-2 and V is TRBV7-9; D remains unclear. CDR3 in amino acids: CAGRGPNGGYTF. The CDR3 DNA sequence: TGTGCCGGCCGCGGGCCTAACGGGGGCTACACCTTC. The full variable domain, with the rest looked up from reference TRBV7-9 and TRBJ1-2, is DTGVSQNPRHKITKRGQNVTFRCDPISEHNRLYWYRQTLGQGPEFLTYFQNEAQLEKSRLLSDRFSAERPKGSFSTLEIQRTEQGDSAMYLCAGRGPNGGYTFGSGTRLTVV.